These T cell receptor beta chains were read from a single sample in a study of shared clonotypes between healthy human individuals. The repertoire was sequenced with immunoSEQ multiplex PCR; TCRdb's copy has only in-frame clones and lacks some. The sample has more than 2 million clones, around 93% seen once. The specimen sequenced was naive CD8+ T cells from PBMCs. Receptors were obtained from a man younger than 30 in good health. Some clones in this sample may be carry-over from other donors' samples. CDR3s include the opening cysteine and the closing phenylalanine or tryptophan. Fields, in order: V gene, clone size, D gene, J gene, CDR3 protein, CDR3 DNA. A D gene is named only where the DNA matches it firmly. A row's size may be missing; if present it is once, few, many or a size class.

TRBV10-1	NA	TRBD1	TRBJ1-5	CASPGQGMRRSNQPQHF	TGCGCCAGTCCGGGACAGGGGATGAGACGGAGCAATCAGCCCCAGCATTTT
TRBV27	NA	NA	TRBJ2-3	CASSGRVGRGEDTQYF	TGTGCCAGCAGTGGCCGGGTCGGGAGAGGGGAAGATACGCAGTATTTT
TRBV7-2	NA	NA	TRBJ1-2	CASSGPGRGLTTPGYTF	TGTGCCAGCAGCGGACCCGGGAGAGGTTTAACCACCCCAGGCTACACCTTC
TRBV2	NA	NA	TRBJ2-7	CASTRGVSSYEQYF	TGTGCCAGCACACGAGGAGTCAGCTCCTACGAGCAGTACTTC
TRBV10-2	once	TRBD2	TRBJ2-7	CASSRARLAGEDEQYF	TGCGCCAGCAGTAGAGCCAGACTAGCGGGAGAGGACGAGCAGTACTTC
TRBV11-2	once	NA	TRBJ2-1	CASSLLGGGSSYNEQFF	TGTGCCAGCAGCCTCCTTGGTGGCGGTAGCTCCTACAATGAGCAGTTCTTC
TRBV25-1	NA	TRBD1	TRBJ1-1	CASSRGQHTEAFF	TGTGCCAGCAGCAGGGGACAGCACACTGAAGCTTTCTTT
TRBV10-1	NA	TRBD1	TRBJ1-1	CASSELDRRGGEAFF	TGCGCCAGCAGCGAACTGGACAGGCGCGGAGGAGAAGCTTTCTTT
TRBV29-1	once	NA	TRBJ2-7	CSVIRAFSYEQYF	TGCAGCGTTATCCGCGCGTTCTCCTACGAGCAGTACTTC
TRBV5-6	NA	NA	TRBJ2-2	CASSRRVGARRPGELFF	TGTGCCAGCAGCCGCCGTGTTGGGGCCCGTCGTCCCGGGGAGCTGTTTTTT
TRBV7-9	few	TRBD1	TRBJ1-1	CASSGRQGTEAFF	TGTGCCAGCAGCGGCCGACAGGGCACTGAAGCTTTCTTT
TRBV18	NA	NA	TRBJ2-1	CASSPLERVRWDEQFF	TGTGCCAGCTCACCACTAGAGAGGGTGCGGTGGGATGAGCAGTTCTTC
TRBV29-1	NA	NA	TRBJ2-1	CSVDLGDGDEQFF	TGCAGCGTTGACCTGGGGGATGGGGATGAGCAGTTCTTC